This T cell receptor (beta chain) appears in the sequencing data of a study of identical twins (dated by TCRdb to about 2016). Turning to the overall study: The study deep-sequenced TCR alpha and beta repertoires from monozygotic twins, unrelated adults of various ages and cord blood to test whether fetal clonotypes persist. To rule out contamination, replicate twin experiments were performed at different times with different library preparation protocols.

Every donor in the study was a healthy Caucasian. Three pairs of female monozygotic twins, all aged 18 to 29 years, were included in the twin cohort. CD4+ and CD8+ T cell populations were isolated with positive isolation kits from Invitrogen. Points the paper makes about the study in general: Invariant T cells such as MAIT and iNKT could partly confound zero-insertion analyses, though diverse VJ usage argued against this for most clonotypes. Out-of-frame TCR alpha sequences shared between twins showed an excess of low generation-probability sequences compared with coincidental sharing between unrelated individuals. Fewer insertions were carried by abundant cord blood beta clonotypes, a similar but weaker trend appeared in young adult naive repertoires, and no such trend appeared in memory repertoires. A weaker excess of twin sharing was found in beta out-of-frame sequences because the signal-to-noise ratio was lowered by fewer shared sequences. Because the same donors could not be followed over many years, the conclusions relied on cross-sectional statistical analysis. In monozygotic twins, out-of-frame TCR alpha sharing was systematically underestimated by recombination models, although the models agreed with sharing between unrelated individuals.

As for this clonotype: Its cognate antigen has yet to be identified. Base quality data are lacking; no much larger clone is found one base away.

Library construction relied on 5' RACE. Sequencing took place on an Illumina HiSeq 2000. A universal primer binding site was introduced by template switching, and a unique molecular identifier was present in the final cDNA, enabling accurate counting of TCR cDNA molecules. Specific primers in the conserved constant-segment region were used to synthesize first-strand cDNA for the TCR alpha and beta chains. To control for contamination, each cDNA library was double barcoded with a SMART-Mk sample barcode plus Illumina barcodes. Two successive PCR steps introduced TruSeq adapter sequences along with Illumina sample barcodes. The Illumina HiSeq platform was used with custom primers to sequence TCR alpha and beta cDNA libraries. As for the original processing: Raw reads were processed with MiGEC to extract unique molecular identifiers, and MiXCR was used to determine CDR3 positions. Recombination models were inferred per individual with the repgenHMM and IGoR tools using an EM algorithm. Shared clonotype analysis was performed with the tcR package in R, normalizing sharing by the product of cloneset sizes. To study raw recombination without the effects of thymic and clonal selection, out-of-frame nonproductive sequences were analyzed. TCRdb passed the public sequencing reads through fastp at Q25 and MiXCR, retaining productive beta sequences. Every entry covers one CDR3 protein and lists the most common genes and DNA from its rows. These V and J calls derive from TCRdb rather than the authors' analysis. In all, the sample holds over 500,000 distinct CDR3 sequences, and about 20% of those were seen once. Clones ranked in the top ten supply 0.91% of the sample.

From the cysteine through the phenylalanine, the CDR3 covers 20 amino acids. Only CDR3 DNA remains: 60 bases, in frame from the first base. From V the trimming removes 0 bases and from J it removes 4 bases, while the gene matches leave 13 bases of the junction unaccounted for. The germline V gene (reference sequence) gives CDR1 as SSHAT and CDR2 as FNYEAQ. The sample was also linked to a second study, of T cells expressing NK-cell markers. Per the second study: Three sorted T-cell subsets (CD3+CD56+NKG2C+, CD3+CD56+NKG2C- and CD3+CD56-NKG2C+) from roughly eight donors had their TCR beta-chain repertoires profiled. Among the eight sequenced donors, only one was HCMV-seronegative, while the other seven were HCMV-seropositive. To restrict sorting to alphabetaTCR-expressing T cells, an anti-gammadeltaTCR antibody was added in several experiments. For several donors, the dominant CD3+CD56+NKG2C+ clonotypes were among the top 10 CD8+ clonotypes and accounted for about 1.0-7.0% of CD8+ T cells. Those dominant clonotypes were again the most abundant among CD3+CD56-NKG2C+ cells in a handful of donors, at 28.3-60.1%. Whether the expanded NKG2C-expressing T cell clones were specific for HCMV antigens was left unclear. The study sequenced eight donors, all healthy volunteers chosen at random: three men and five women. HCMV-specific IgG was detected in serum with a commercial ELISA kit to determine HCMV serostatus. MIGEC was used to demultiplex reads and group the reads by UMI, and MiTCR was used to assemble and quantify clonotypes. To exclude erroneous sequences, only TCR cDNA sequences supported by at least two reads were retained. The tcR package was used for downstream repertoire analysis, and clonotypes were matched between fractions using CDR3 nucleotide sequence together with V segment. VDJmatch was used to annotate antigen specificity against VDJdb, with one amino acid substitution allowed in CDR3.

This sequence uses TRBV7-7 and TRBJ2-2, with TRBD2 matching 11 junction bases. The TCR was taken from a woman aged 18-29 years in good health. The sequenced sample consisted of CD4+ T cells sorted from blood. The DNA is TGTGCCAGCAGCTTAGCGTGGCTAGCGGGAGGCCGAATATCCACCGGGGAGCTGTTTTTT. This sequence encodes CASSLAWLAGGRISTGELFF.